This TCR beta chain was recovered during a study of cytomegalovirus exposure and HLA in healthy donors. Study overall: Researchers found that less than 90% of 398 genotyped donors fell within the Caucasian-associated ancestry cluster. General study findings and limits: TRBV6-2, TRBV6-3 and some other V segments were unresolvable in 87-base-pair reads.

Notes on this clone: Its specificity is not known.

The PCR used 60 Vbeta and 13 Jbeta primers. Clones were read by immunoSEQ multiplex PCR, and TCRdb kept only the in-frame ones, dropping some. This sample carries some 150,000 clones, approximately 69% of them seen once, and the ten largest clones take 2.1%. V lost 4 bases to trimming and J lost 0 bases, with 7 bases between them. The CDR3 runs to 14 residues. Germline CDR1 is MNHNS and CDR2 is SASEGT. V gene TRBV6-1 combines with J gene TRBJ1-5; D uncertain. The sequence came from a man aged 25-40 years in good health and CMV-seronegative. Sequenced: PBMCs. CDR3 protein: CASSGSYSNQPQHF. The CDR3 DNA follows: TGTGCCAGCAGTGGCAGTTATAGCAATCAGCCCCAGCATTTT.